One sample yielded the 14 T cell receptor beta chains listed below, sequenced in a study of shared clonotypes between healthy human individuals. Only in-frame clones appear in the TCRdb table, and some are missing; sequencing was by immunoSEQ multiplex PCR. The table records about 600,000 clones, 97% of them present only once. Sequenced: naive CD4+ T cells sorted from blood. The subset: CD45RA+ positively selected. The receptors were sampled from a woman in her thirties in good health.

The chain combines TRBV18 with TRBJ2-5, with D perhaps TRBD2 (5 bases). Germline V gives CDR1 KGHSH, CDR2 LQKENI. The germline V and J ends were trimmed by 2 bases and 1 base, with 14 bases remaining between them. This CDR3 has 16 residues. CDR3 DNA: TGTGCCAGCTCACCAATGGACGGTGGAGGCCAAGAGACCCAGTACTTC. This encodes CASSPMDGGGQETQYF.

The rearrangement links TRBV30 to TRBJ1-3; no firm D call. The CDR3 runs 12 residues. V gave up 0 bases and J gave up 8 bases, with 8 bases separating them. Germline CDR1 is GTSNPN and CDR2 is SVGIG (reference sequence). CDR3: CAWSVLWDTIYF. CDR3 DNA: TGTGCCTGGAGTGTACTTTGGGACACCATATATTTT.

About this clone itself: The junction departs from the called germline gene at one end, perhaps through a read error. This chain uses TRBV7-7 with TRBJ2-6, with D unresolved. The CDR3 is made up of 18 amino acids. Germline CDR1 is SSHAT and CDR2 is FNYEAQ (reference sequence). DNA of the CDR3: TGTGCCAGCAGCCTTAGATATAAGGCCACAAAGTCGGGCCAACGTCCTGACTTC. It translates to CASSLRYKATKSGQRPDF. Supplemented by reference TRBV7-7 and TRBJ2-6, the full variable domain reads GAGVSQSPRYKVTKRGQDVTLRCDPISSHATLYWYQQALGQGPEFLTYFNYEAQPDKSGLPSDRFSAERPEGSISTLTIQRTEQRDSAMYRCASSLRYKATKSGQRPDFGAGSRLTVL.

The J gene is TRBJ1-2, the V gene TRBV19; 9 bases map to TRBD1. The CDR3 runs to 15 residues. Per the germline V gene, CDR1 is LNHDA and CDR2 is SQIVND (reference sequence). Trimming removed 4 bases from V and 4 bases from J; junction bases left unmatched: 7. CDR3 sequence: CASSTSGQGFYGYTF. The CDR3 nucleotides are TGTGCCAGTAGTACTTCGGGACAGGGATTCTATGGCTACACCTTC.

This rearrangement joins TRBV28 to TRBJ1-5; D is possibly TRBD1 (5 bases). V lost 7 bases and J lost 4, with 20 bases in between. Looked up from germline, CDR1 is MDHEN and CDR2 is SYDVKM. The CDR3 extends over 16 amino acids. CDR3 loop: CASTEQALVPNQPQHF. CDR3 nucleotides: TGTGCCAGCACCGAACAGGCCCTTGTCCCTAATCAGCCCCAGCATTTT.

Only one count was recorded for this clone. This rearrangement joins TRBV25-1 to TRBJ2-2; D tentatively reads TRBD1 or TRBD2 (5 bases each). The ends were cut back, 4 bases at V and 0 bases at J, with 9 bases in the middle. CDR1 is MGHDK and CDR2 is SYGVNS in the germline V gene. The length of the CDR3 is 15 residues. CDR3 sequence reads: CASSVRGSNTGELFF. DNA for the CDR3: TGTGCCAGCAGTGTTCGGGGCTCGAACACCGGGGAGCTGTTTTTT.

The chain combines TRBV10-1 with TRBJ1-5; 7 nucleotides align to TRBD1. The CDR3 contains 13 residues. CDR1 and CDR2 (germline): WNHNN, SYGVQD (reference sequence). With 9 bases clipped from V and 0 bases from J, the junction kept 2 bases outside the gene matches. The CDR3 loop is CASGDSSNQPQHF. DNA for the CDR3: TGCGCCAGTGGGGACAGTAGCAATCAGCCCCAGCATTTT.

The chain links TRBV5-1 to TRBJ2-2; 10 bases map to TRBD1. The germline V gene has CDR1 SGHRS and CDR2 YFSETQ. The length of the CDR3 is 16 residues. Trimming at V came to 4 bases and at J to 4 bases, leaving 7 bases not matched to a gene. CDR3 DNA: TGCGCCAGCAGCACAACCGGGACAGGGGCCACCGGGGAGCTGTTTTTT. Its translation is CASSTTGTGATGELFF.

This clone was recorded only once. The CDR3: CASSSRPLNTEAFF. In DNA form, the CDR3 reads TGTGCCAGCAGCTCCAGGCCATTGAACACTGAAGCTTTCTTT. This chain connects TRBV11-2 to TRBJ1-1; no definite D call. Trimming left V 4 bases short and J 0 bases short, with 9 bases between. The CDR3 is 14 residues long. Per germline, CDR1 SGHAT and CDR2 FQNNGV.

In its sample, this clone was seen once. The chain carries TRBV7-2 and TRBJ2-4, with a possible D match to TRBD2 (5 bases). The V gene lost 4 bases and the J gene lost 1 base, with 17 bases spanning the gap. This CDR3 comprises 17 residues. Germline V lookup: CDR1 SGHTA, CDR2 FQGNSA. CDR3 nucleotide sequence: TGTGCCAGCAGCTACGGAGGCGGCAGTCCGGCCAAAAACATTCAGTACTTC. This gives the protein CASSYGGGSPAKNIQYF.

This sequence joins TRBV30 and TRBJ2-2; D possibly uses TRBD1 or TRBD2 (5 bases each). The CDR3 contains 14 residues. The V gene's germline CDR1 is GTSNPN and CDR2 SVGIG (reference sequence). V gave up 4 bases and J gave up 6 bases, with 15 bases separating them. The CDR3, as DNA: TGTGCCTGGACCCCGGGACCTGTCGCCGGGGAGCTGTTTTTT. This translates into CAWTPGPVAGELFF.

V and J are TRBV5-1 and TRBJ2-7, with D maybe TRBD1 (6 bases). Germline CDR1 and CDR2: SGHRS and YFSETQ. The CDR3 contains 15 residues. Trimming left V 2 bases short and J 2 bases short, with 14 bases between. CDR3 sequence reads: CASSFLTGATYEQYF. The CDR3 bases are TGCGCCAGCAGCTTCTTGACAGGAGCAACCTACGAGCAGTACTTC.

The V and J genes are TRBV29-1 and TRBJ2-5, with TRBD1 matching over 8 bases. The DNA end favors TRBJ2-7, so the J call may be wrong. The CDR3 covers 14 residues. CDR1 and CDR2 from the germline V gene are SQVTM and ANQGSEA. The CDR3 loop is CSVQKAGGGYEQYF. The CDR3 nucleotides are TGCAGCGTCCAGAAGGCAGGGGGCGGCTACGAGCAGTACTTC.

The chain recombines TRBV2 with TRBJ1-1, with 7 bases aligning to TRBD1. After removal of 7 bases from V and 1 base from J, the junction contained 9 bases not matched to a gene. CDR1 is SNHLY and CDR2 is FYNNEI in the germline V gene. The CDR3 spans 15 residues. The chain's CDR3 is CASTIQGTANTEAFF. In DNA form, the CDR3 reads TGTGCCAGCACTATACAGGGGACGGCGAACACTGAAGCTTTCTTT.